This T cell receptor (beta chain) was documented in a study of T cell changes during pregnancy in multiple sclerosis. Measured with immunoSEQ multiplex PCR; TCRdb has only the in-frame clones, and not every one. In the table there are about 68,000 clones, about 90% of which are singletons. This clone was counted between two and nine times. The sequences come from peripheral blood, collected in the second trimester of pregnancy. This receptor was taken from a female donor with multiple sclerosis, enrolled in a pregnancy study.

The CDR3 here is CASSTTGVTEAFF. In DNA, the CDR3 is TGTGCCAGTAGTACCACAGGGGTCACTGAAGCTTTCTTT. The J gene is TRBJ1-1, the V gene TRBV19; TRBD1 aligns across 7 bases. Germline CDR1 LNHDA, CDR2 SQIVND (reference sequence). Unmatched junction bases numbered 3, after V lost 4 bases and J lost 4 bases. The length of the CDR3 is 13 residues.